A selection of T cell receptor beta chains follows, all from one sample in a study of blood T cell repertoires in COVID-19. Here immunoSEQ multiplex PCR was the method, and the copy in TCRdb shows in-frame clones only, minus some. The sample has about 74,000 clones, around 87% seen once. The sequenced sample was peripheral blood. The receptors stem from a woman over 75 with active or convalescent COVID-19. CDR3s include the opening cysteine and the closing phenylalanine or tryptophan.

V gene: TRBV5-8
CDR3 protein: CASSLSGANVLTF

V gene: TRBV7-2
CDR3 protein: CASSRSGGRTDTQYF

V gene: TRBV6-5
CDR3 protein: CASSYSLDSVGYGYTF

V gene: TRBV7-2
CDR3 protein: CASRTSGGYNEQFF

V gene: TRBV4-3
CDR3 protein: CASSQEIGSTGELFF

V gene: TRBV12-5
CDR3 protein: CASGFNGYTF

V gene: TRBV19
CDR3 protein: CASSIALGTGYSPLHF

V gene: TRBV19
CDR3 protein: CASSIGGGRYRYNEQFF

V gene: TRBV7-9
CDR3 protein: CASSLALGDEELFF

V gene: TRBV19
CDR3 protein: CASSMTGAAEKLFF

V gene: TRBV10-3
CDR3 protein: CAIRGQAGFYEQYF

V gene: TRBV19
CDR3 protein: CASTQGTEEESPLHF

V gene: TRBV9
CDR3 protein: CASSYGDGTEAFF

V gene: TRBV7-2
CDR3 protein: CASSFNYQETQYF

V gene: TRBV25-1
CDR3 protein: CASSSQGNQPQHF

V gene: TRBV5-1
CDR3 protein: CASSWGTGDFSTDTQYF

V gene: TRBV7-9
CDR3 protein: CASSPSTGGIDTQYF

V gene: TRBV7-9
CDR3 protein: CASSPYVDRGGNTIYF

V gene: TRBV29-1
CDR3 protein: CSVPFLLRLAGSDNEQFF

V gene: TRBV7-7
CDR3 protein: CASSCRGAPFPYEQYF

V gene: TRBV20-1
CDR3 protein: CSAGGDMSSYNEQFF

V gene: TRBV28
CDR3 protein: CASSLSGTVLPQETQYF

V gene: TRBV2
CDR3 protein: CASTPTGGIGTEAFF

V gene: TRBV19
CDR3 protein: CASSGGTYTGELFF

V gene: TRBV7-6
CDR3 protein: CASSLVRRVAGMGTDTQYF

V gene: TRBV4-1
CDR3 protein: CASSQASGQNTGELFF

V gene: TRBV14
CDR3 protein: CASSREGRPGGPSSYNSPLHF

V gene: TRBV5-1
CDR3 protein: CASSLAGLADESSYEQYF

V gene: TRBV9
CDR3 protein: CASSVDGTVGLAGVTGELFF

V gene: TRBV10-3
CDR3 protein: CAISELAIQETQYF

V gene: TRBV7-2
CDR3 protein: CASSLSIVYGYTF

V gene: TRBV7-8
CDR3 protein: CASSPFGGGTGELFF

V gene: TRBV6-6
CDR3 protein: CASSYGGTYNSPLHF

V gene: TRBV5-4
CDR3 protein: CASTPSGGLAGNEQFF

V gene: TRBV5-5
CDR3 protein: CASSMTGNQETQYF

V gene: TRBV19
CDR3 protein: CASSRQGKGYTF

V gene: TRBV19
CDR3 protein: CASAQGETQYF

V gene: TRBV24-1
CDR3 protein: CATETGLTDTQYF

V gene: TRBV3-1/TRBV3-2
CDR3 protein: CASSRAGGPYEQYF

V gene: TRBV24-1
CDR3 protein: CATSDVMVDYTNTGELFF

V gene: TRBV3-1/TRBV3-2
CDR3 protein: CASSPSGTDTQYF

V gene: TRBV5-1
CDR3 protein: CASSRSRQGGTGELFF

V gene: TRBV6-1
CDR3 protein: CASSETDISGTGIGYTF

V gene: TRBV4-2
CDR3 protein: CASSQVFSDRTDTQYF

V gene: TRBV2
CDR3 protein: CASRRLAGRSTDTQYF

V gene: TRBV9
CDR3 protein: CASSVGLARETQYF

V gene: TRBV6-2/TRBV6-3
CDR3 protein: CASSYSSLSGELFF

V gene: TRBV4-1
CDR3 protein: CASSQGTGNTGSPLHF

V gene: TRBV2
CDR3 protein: CASKSTANTEAFF